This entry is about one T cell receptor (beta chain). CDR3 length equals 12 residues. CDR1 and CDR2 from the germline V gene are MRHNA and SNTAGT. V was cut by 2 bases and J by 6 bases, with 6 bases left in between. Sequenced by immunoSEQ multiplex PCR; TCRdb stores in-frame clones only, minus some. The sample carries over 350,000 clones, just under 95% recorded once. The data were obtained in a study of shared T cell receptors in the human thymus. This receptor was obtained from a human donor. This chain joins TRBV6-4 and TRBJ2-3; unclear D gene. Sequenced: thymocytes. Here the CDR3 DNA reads TGTGCCAGCAGTGACGCCGGGGATACGCAGTATTTT. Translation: CASSDAGDTQYF.